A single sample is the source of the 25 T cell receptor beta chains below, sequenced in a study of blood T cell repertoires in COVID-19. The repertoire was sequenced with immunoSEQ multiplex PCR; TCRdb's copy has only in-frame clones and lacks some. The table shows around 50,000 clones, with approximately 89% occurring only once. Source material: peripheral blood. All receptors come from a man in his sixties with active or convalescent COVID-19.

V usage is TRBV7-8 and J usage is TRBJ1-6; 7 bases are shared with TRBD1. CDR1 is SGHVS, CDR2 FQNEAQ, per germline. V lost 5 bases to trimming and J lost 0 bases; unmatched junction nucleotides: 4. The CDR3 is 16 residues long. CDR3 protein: CASSMTGSSYNSPLHF. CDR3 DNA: TGTGCCAGCAGCATGACAGGGAGCTCCTATAATTCACCCCTCCACTTT.

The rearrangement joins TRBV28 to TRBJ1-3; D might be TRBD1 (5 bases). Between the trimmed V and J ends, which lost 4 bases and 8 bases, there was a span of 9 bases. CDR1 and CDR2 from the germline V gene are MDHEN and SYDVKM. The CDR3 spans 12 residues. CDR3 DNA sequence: TGTGCCAGCAGTTCGGGGGGAGACACCATATATTTT. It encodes CASSSGGDTIYF.

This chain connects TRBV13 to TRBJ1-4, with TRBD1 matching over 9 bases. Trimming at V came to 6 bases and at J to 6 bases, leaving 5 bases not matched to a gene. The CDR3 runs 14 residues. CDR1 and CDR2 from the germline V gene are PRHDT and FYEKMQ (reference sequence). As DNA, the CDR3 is TGTGCCAGCAGTTTGACAGGGGGAGATGAAAAACTGTTTTTT. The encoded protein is CASSLTGGDEKLFF.

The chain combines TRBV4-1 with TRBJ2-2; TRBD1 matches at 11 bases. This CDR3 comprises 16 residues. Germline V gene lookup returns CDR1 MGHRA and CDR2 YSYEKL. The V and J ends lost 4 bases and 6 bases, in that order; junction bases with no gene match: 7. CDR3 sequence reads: CASSPRDRGVPGELFF. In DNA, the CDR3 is TGCGCCAGCAGCCCACGGGACAGGGGGGTGCCCGGGGAGCTGTTTTTT.

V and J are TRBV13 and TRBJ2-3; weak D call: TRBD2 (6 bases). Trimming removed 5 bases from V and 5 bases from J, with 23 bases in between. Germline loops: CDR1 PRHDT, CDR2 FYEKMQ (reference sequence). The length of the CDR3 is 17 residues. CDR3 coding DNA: TGTGCCAGCAGCCCCATTGCGGGGACTCCGTTCGGAGATACGCAGTATTTT. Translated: CASSPIAGTPFGDTQYF.

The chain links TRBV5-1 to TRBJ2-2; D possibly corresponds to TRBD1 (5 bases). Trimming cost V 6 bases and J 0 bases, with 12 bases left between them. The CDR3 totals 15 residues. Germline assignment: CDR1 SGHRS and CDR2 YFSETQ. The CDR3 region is CASTTGPANTGELFF. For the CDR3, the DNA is TGCGCCAGCACTACAGGACCAGCGAACACCGGGGAGCTGTTTTTT.

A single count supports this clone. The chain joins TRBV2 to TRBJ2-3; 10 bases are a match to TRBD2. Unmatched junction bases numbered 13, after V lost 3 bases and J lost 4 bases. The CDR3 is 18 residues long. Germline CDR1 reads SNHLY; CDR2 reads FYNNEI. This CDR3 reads CASSDAAGGRIPSDTQYF. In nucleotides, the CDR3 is TGTGCCAGCAGTGATGCAGCGGGGGGGCGTATTCCTTCAGATACGCAGTATTTT.

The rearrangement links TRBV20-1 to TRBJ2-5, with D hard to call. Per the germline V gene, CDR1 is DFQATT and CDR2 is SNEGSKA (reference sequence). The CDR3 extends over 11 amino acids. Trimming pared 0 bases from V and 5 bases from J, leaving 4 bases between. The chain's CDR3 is CSARDGETQYF. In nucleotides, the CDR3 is TGCAGTGCTAGAGATGGCGAGACCCAGTACTTC.

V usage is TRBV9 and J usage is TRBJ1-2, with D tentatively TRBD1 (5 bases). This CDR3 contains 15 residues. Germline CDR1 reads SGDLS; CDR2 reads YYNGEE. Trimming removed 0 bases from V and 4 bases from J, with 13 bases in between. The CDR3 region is CASSVGVPGLYGYTF. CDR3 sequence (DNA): TGTGCCAGCAGCGTAGGGGTCCCGGGACTCTATGGCTACACCTTC.

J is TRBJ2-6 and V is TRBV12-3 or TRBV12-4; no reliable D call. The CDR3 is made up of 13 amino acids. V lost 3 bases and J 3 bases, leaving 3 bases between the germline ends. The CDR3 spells CASSFLGANVLTF. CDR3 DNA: TGTGCCAGCAGTTTTCTTGGGGCCAACGTCCTGACTTTC.

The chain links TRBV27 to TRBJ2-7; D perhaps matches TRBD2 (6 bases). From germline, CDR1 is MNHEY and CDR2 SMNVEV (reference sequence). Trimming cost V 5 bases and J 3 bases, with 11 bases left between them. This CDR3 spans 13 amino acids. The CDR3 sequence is CASSAGPRYEQYF. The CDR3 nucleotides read TGTGCCAGCAGTGCGGGACCCCGCTACGAGCAGTACTTC.

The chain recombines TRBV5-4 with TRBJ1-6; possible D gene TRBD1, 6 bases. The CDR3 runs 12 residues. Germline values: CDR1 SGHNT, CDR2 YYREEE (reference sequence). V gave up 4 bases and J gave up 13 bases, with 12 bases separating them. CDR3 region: CASSKQGVPLHF. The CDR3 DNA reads TGTGCCAGCAGCAAACAGGGTGTCCCCCTCCACTTT.

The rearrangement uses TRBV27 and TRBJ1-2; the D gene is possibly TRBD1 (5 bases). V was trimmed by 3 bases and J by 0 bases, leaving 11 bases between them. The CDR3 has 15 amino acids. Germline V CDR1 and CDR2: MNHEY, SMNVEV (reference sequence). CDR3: CASSFGRGTNYGYTF. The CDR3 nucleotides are TGTGCCAGCAGTTTTGGGAGGGGAACTAACTATGGCTACACCTTC.

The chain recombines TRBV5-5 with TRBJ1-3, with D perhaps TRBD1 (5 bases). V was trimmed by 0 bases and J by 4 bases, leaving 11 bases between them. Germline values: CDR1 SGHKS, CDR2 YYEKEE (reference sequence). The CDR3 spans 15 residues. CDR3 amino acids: CASSLAGGSGNTIYF. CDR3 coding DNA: TGTGCCAGCAGCTTGGCGGGGGGATCCGGAAACACCATATATTTT.

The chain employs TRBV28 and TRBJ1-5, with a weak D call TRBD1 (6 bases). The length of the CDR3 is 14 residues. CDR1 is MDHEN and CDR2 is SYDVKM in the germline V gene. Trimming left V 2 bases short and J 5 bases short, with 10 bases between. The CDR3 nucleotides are TGTGCCAGCAGTTTACAGTCAGGGGATCAGCCCCAGCATTTT. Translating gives CASSLQSGDQPQHF. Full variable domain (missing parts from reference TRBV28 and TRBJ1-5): DVKVTQSSRYLVKRTGEKVFLECVQDMDHENMFWYRQDPGLGLRLIYFSYDVKMKEKGDIPEGYSVSREKKERFSLILESASTNQTSMYLCASSLQSGDQPQHFGDGTRLSIL.

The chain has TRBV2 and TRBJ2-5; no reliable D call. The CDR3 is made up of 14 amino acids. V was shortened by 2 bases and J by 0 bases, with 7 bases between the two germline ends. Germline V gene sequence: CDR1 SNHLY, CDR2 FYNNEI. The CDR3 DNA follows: TGTGCCAGCAGTGAAAGTCAGTACCAAGAGACCCAGTACTTC. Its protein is CASSESQYQETQYF.

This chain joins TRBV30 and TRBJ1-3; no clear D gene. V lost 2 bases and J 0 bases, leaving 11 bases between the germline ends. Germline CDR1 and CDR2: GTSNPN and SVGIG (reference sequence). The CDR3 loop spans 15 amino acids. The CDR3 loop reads CAWSNGVPSGNTIYF. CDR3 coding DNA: TGTGCCTGGAGTAACGGGGTCCCCTCTGGAAACACCATATATTTT.

The CDR3 protein is CASRSRTGRTNEQYF. The CDR3 nucleotides read TGCGCCAGCAGATCCAGGACAGGGAGGACGAACGAGCAGTACTTC. The chain uses TRBV10-2 and TRBJ2-7; TRBD1 matches at 8 bases. There are 15 residues in the CDR3. V lost 6 bases and J lost 5; bases outside the gene matches: 12. Germline V gene sequence: CDR1 WSHSY, CDR2 SAAADI.

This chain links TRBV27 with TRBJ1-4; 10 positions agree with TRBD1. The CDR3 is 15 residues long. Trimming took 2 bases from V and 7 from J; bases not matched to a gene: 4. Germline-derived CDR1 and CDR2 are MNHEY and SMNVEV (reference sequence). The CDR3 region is CASSLMTGGTEKLFF. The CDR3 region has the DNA TGTGCCAGCAGTTTAATGACAGGGGGCACTGAAAAACTGTTTTTT.

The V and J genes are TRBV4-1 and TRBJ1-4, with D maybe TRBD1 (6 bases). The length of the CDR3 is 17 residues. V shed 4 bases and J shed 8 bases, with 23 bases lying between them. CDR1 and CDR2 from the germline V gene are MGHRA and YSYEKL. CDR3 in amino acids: CASSPETGGPISEKLFF. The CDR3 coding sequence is TGCGCCAGCAGCCCAGAGACGGGGGGGCCCATCTCAGAAAAACTGTTTTTT.

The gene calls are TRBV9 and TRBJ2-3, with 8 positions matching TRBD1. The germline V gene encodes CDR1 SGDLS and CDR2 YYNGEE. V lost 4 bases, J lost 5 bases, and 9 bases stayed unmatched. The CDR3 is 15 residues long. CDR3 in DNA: TGTGCCAGCAGCCTCCAGGGGGCGCGGCAAGATACGCAGTATTTT. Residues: CASSLQGARQDTQYF.

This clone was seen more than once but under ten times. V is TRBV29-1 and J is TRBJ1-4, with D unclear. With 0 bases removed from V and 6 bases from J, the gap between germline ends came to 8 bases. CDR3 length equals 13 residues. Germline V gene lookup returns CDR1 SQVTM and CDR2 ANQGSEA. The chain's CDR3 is CSVEDAVDEKLFF. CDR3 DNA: TGCAGCGTTGAAGATGCGGTAGATGAAAAACTGTTTTTT. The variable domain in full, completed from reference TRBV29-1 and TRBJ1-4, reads SAVISQKPSRDICQRGTSLTIQCQVDSQVTMMFWYRQQPGQSLTLIATANQGSEATYESGFVIDKFPISRPNLTFSTLTVSNMSPEDSSIYLCSVEDAVDEKLFFGSGTQLSVL.

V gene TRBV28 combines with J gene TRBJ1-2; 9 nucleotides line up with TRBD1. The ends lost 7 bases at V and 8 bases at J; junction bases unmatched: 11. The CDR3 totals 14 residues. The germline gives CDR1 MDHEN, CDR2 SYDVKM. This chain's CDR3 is CASMTGTGPYGYTF. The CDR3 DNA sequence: TGTGCCAGCATGACCGGGACAGGGCCGTACGGCTACACCTTC.

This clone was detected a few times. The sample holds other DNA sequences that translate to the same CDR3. The CDR3 bases are TGTGCCAGCAGCCAGGACAGGGTCAGTGGAAACACCATATATTTT. Translation gives CASSQDRVSGNTIYF. The chain joins TRBV3-1 (or the pseudogene TRBV3-2) to TRBJ1-3; TRBD1 matches 8 bases. The CDR3 spans 15 residues. The germline V gene has CDR1 LGHDT and CDR2 YNNKEL (reference sequence). Germline trimming cut 3 bases from V and 3 bases from J; bases unmatched to any gene: 4.

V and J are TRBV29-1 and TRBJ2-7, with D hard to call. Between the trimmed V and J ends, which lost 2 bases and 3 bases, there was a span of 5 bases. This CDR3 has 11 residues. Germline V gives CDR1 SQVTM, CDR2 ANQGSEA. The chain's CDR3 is CSVEFNYEQYF. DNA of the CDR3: TGCAGCGTTGAATTCAACTACGAGCAGTACTTC.